Below, 14 T cell receptor beta chains from the same sample are listed, as sequenced in a study of blood T cell repertoires in COVID-19. Clones were sequenced by immunoSEQ multiplex PCR, and TCRdb holds only the in-frame ones, with some missing. The repertoire holds 150,000 to 180,000 clones, with around 87% as singletons. The sequenced sample was peripheral blood. The receptors come from a woman aged 40 to 50 with acute or convalescent COVID-19.

V gene TRBV6-5 combines with J gene TRBJ2-1; the D is unclear. This CDR3 comprises 14 residues. The ends were cut back, 6 bases at V and 8 bases at J, with 17 bases in the middle. Germline CDR1 MNHEY, CDR2 SVGAGI. CDR3 coding DNA: TGTGCCAGCAGGCGAAACCTCAAGTTGGATGAGCAGTTCTTC. It is translated as CASRRNLKLDEQFF.

The chain couples TRBV7-8 to TRBJ2-3; 7 bases are a match to TRBD2. From germline, CDR1 is SGHVS and CDR2 FQNEAQ. CDR3 length: 15 amino acids. V gave up 5 bases and J gave up 3 bases; unmatched junction bases: 8. CDR3 bases: TGTGCCAGCAGCGAGAAGCGGGATCCGACAGATACGCAGTATTTT. The encoded protein is CASSEKRDPTDTQYF.

The J gene is TRBJ2-3, the V gene TRBV4-1; 8 bases align to TRBD1. The germline V gene has CDR1 MGHRA and CDR2 YSYEKL. V lost 1 base and J lost 2; bases outside the gene matches: 2. The CDR3 consists of 15 residues. CDR3 loop: CASSQGTGYTDTQYF. The CDR3 nucleotides are TGCGCCAGCAGCCAAGGGACAGGGTACACAGATACGCAGTATTTT.

Here the CDR3 DNA reads TGCGCCAGCACCTGGACAGGGGGAAGGTTTCCGAAAAAAAACTTCTACGAGCAGTACTTC. Amino acid sequence: CASTWTGGRFPKKNFYEQYF. The chain has TRBV10-1 and TRBJ2-7, with TRBD1 matching 10 bases. CDR1 is WNHNN, CDR2 SYGVQD, per germline (reference sequence). V dropped 7 bases and J dropped 3; count of bases not matched to a gene: 24. The length of the CDR3 is 20 residues.

The chain recombines TRBV7-9 with TRBJ2-1; 10 nucleotides align to TRBD2. This CDR3 has 17 residues. Germline CDR1 SEHNR, CDR2 FQNEAQ (reference sequence). The junction had 12 bases not matched to a gene; V was cut back by 1 base and J by 9 bases. CDR3 coding DNA: TGTGCCAGCAGCTTAGGGAGCGGGGGGGCCTTTGCCGGTGAGCAGTTCTTC. Residues: CASSLGSGGAFAGEQFF.

The V and J genes are TRBV7-3 and TRBJ2-1, with D tentatively TRBD1 (6 bases). V was trimmed by 3 bases and J by 9 bases, leaving 18 bases between them. Looked up from germline, CDR1 is SGHTA and CDR2 is FQGTGA. The CDR3 totals 15 residues. This CDR3 is CASSLTGKGSAEQFF. The CDR3 nucleotides read TGTGCCAGCAGCTTGACAGGCAAGGGGTCCGCTGAGCAGTTCTTC.

The V call is TRBV7-8, the J call TRBJ2-7, with 9 bases that match TRBD1. Germline CDR1 SGHVS, CDR2 FQNEAQ. The CDR3 totals 15 residues. The J segment lost 2 bases and the V segment lost 3 bases, leaving 5 bases of the junction unmatched. The CDR3 loop is CASSLRTGAPYEQYF. In DNA form, the CDR3 reads TGTGCCAGCAGCTTGCGGACAGGGGCCCCCTACGAGCAGTACTTC.

The genes are TRBV24-1 and TRBJ2-5; 13 bases agree with TRBD2. V gave up 3 bases and J gave up 4 bases; unmatched junction bases: 4. This CDR3 has 16 amino acids. CDR1 KGHDR and CDR2 SFDVKD come from the germline V gene. Here the CDR3 reads CATSDGLAGAIETQYF. The CDR3 DNA reads as TGTGCCACCAGTGATGGACTAGCGGGAGCGATAGAGACCCAGTACTTC.

The rearrangement joins TRBV18 to TRBJ2-7; D is perhaps TRBD2 (6 bases). Trimming stripped 3 bases from V and 3 bases from J, with 12 bases between. The CDR3 is 14 residues long. Germline loops: CDR1 KGHSH, CDR2 LQKENI. The CDR3 bases are TGTGCCAGCTCACCCGCGGGCGGGGACTACGAGCAGTACTTC. Amino acid sequence: CASSPAGGDYEQYF. Supplemented by reference TRBV18 and TRBJ2-7, the full variable domain reads NAGVMQNPRHLVRRRGQEARLRCSPMKGHSHVYWYRQLPEEGLKFMVYLQKENIIDESGMPKERFSAEFPKEGPSILRIQQVVRGDSAAYFCASSPAGGDYEQYFGPGTRLTVT.

This clone was seen only once. The CDR3 region is CAMRRVGNTEAFF. CDR3 in DNA: TGTGCCATGAGGAGAGTGGGGAACACTGAAGCTTTCTTT. The chain combines TRBV9 with TRBJ1-1; D is uncertain. V dropped 9 bases and J dropped 1 base, with 13 bases sitting between them. This CDR3 comprises 13 residues. Germline V gene lookup returns CDR1 SGDLS and CDR2 YYNGEE.

The chain uses TRBV18 and TRBJ1-4, with 8 bases lining up with TRBD1. Trimming cost V 2 bases and J 2 bases; bases outside gene matches: 1. The CDR3 totals 15 residues. Germline CDR1 KGHSH, CDR2 LQKENI. DNA of the CDR3: TGTGCCAGCTCACCAAGACAGGGGACTAATGAAAAACTGTTTTTT. As protein: CASSPRQGTNEKLFF.

This chain uses TRBV18 with TRBJ1-1; 7 bases fit TRBD1. This CDR3 spans 15 amino acids. CDR1 and CDR2 (germline): KGHSH, LQKENI. Trimming at V came to 2 bases and at J to 3 bases, leaving 6 bases not matched to a gene. CDR3 nucleotides: TGTGCCAGCTCACCAGAACAGGGGAGGCACACTGAAGCTTTCTTT. Its protein product is CASSPEQGRHTEAFF.

The chain links TRBV6-5 to TRBJ2-7; D is perhaps TRBD2 (6 bases). The germline CDR1 and CDR2 sequences are MNHEY and SVGAGI. V lost 2 bases to trimming and J lost 0 bases, with 11 bases between them. The length of the CDR3 is 15 residues. Here the CDR3 reads CASSYGDGSSYEQYF. CDR3 nucleotide sequence: TGTGCCAGCAGTTACGGGGACGGGAGCTCCTACGAGCAGTACTTC.

DNA for the CDR3: TGTGCCAGCAGTTTAACCGTAGCAGGGGGTCTCAATGAGCAGTTCTTC. Its protein is CASSLTVAGGLNEQFF. The rearrangement uses TRBV28 and TRBJ2-1; 7 bases align to TRBD1. J gave up 6 bases and V 2 bases, and 10 bases lay outside the gene matches. Germline assignment: CDR1 MDHEN and CDR2 SYDVKM. CDR3 length: 16 amino acids.